Below are 13 T cell receptor beta chains sequenced from a single sample in a study of CD8 T cells in ankylosing spondylitis. The study's findings and limits: Seemingly distinctive of ankylosing spondylitis blood was a TCR beta motif formed by eight highly homologous variants.

TCRdb reprocessed the 5' RACE reads with MiXCR, giving one entry per CDR3 protein. The data show a few hundred thousand distinct CDR3 sequences, with 20% to 25% seen just once and roughly a sixth held by the top ten. These TCRs' antigens remain unknown. The specimen sequenced was blood, either unsorted or a sorted T cell fraction (not recorded which). The source of these receptors is a male donor with ankylosing spondylitis.

The rearrangement links TRBV12-3 or TRBV12-4 to TRBJ1-5; D is uncertain. V lost 2 bases and J 6 bases, leaving 8 bases between the germline ends. This CDR3 is 13 amino acids long. The CDR3 here is CASSLSDVQPQHF. In nucleotides, the CDR3 is TGTGCCAGCAGTTTAAGTGATGTTCAGCCCCAGCATTTT.

This chain uses TRBV10-3 with TRBJ2-1, with TRBD2 identical over 8 bases. The germline gives CDR1 ENHRY, CDR2 SYGVKD. The V gene end was trimmed by 1 base and the J gene end by 15 bases; junction bases not matched to a gene: 5. This CDR3 contains 12 residues. CDR3 coding DNA: TGTGCCATCAGTGAGTTTAGCGGGATGGGGTTCTTC. As protein: CAISEFSGMGFF.

The chain is built from TRBV20-1 and TRBJ2-7; 11 bases are shared with TRBD2. V lost 3 bases to trimming and J lost 7 bases; unmatched junction nucleotides: 14. CDR3 length: 16 residues. CDR1 is DFQATT, CDR2 SNEGSKA, per germline (reference sequence). CDR3 residues: CSARPGLAVKGYEQYF. As DNA, the CDR3 is TGCAGTGCTAGGCCGGGACTAGCGGTAAAAGGGTATGAGCAGTACTTC.

The chain is built from TRBV27 and TRBJ2-1; possibly TRBD1 or TRBD2 for D (6 bases each). Between the trimmed V and J ends, which lost 1 base and 0 bases, there was a span of 16 bases. The length of the CDR3 is 18 residues. Per the germline V gene, CDR1 is MNHEY and CDR2 is SMNVEV (reference sequence). CDR3 loop: CASSLWGRGHSSYNEQFF. In nucleotides, the CDR3 is TGTGCCAGCAGTTTATGGGGGCGGGGACACAGCTCCTACAATGAGCAGTTCTTC.

This clonotype was counted a few times. The chain employs TRBV5-5 and TRBJ1-1; 8 bases match TRBD1. CDR1 and CDR2 from the germline V gene are SGHKS and YYEKEE (reference sequence). This CDR3 has 15 amino acids. V was clipped by 1 base and J by 1 base; unmatched bases: 3. CDR3 nucleotides: TGTGCCAGCAGCTTGCTACAGGGGGAGAACACTGAAGCTTTCTTT. Translation gives CASSLLQGENTEAFF.

This clonotype appeared a few times. This chain links TRBV5-6 with TRBJ2-7; tentatively, D is TRBD2 (6 bases). V lost 3 bases to trimming and J lost 5 bases, with 21 bases between them. The CDR3 is 16 residues long. Germline V gene sequence: CDR1 SGHDT, CDR2 YYEEEE. CDR3 sequence: CASSSRVRRGMHEQYF. As DNA, the CDR3 is TGTGCCAGCAGCTCGAGGGTGAGACGGGGGATGCACGAGCAGTACTTC.

The chain is built from TRBV21-1 and TRBJ2-2; TRBD2 is the table's D call and was not checked against the DNA. TRBV21-1 is shown as a pseudogene. The CDR3 extends over 17 amino acids. DNA of the CDR3: TGTGCCAGCAGCAAGCGGACTAGCGGGAGCGACACCGGGGAGCTGTTTTTT. This translates into CASSKRTSGSDTGELFF.

DNA for the CDR3: TGCAGCGTTGCGCCCGATCTGATCTTAAGAGCTTTCTTT. Encoded protein: CSVAPDLILRAFF. This chain connects TRBV29-1 to TRBJ1-1; D unresolved. Trimming stripped 4 bases from V and 10 bases from J, with 19 bases between. The CDR3 loop spans 13 amino acids. Germline V gene lookup returns CDR1 SQVTM and CDR2 ANQGSEA.

The chain has TRBV29-1 and TRBJ1-1, with a tentative D call TRBD1 (6 bases). V lost 6 bases and J lost 0, with 11 bases in between. The CDR3 has 13 residues. In germline, CDR1 is SQVTM, CDR2 ANQGSEA. This chain's CDR3 is CSVSTGMNTEAFF. The CDR3 DNA reads TGCAGCGTATCGACAGGAATGAACACTGAAGCTTTCTTT.

J is TRBJ1-6 and V is TRBV3-1, with D possibly TRBD1 on 5 matching bases. The CDR3 consists of 14 residues. Germline lookup yields CDR1 LGHDT and CDR2 YNNKEL (reference sequence). V was cut by 4 bases and J by 7 bases, with 11 bases left in between. For the CDR3, the DNA is TGTGCCAGCAGCCTCGGGGCTGGCAATTCACCCCTCCACTTT. Amino acid sequence: CASSLGAGNSPLHF.

This clonotype was counted a few times. V is TRBV5-1 and J is TRBJ2-7, with 7 bases matching TRBD1. V shed 1 base and J 4 bases; nucleotides not matched to a gene: 14. The CDR3 consists of 17 residues. The V gene's germline CDR1 is SGHRS and CDR2 YFSETQ. DNA of the CDR3: TGCGCCAGCAGCTTGCAACCCCTCGGACAGGTGGGGTACGAGCAGTACTTC. It is translated as CASSLQPLGQVGYEQYF.

The chain combines TRBV30 with TRBJ2-4, with D maybe TRBD2 (7 bases). CDR1 is GTSNPN and CDR2 is SVGIG in the germline V gene (reference sequence). The length of the CDR3 is 13 residues. Trimming stripped 0 bases from V and 8 bases from J, with 11 bases between. CDR3 in amino acids: CAWSVLGGHIQYF. The CDR3 DNA reads TGTGCCTGGAGTGTACTGGGGGGGCACATTCAGTACTTC. Combining the CDR3 with reference TRBV30 and TRBJ2-4 gives the whole variable domain SQTIHQWPATLVQPVGSPLSLECTVEGTSNPNLYWYRQAAGRGLQLLFYSVGIGQISSEVPQNLSASRPQDRQFILSSKKLLLSDSGFYLCAWSVLGGHIQYFGAGTRLSVL.

In this sample, this clonotype turned up many times. This rearrangement joins TRBV14 to TRBJ2-1, with unresolved D. The CDR3 is made up of 15 amino acids. V was cut by 3 bases and J by 2 bases, with 11 bases left in between. Germline loops: CDR1 SGHDN, CDR2 FVKESK. The CDR3 loop is CASSQLGGAYNEQFF. The CDR3 DNA reads TGTGCCAGCAGCCAGCTTGGCGGAGCCTACAATGAGCAGTTCTTC.